This T cell receptor beta chain originates from a study of blood T cell repertoires in COVID-19. V lost 3 bases to trimming and J lost 1 base, with 12 bases between them. This CDR3 spans 14 amino acids. Germline CDR1 SQVTM, CDR2 ANQGSEA. The assay was immunoSEQ multiplex PCR, and TCRdb's table has in-frame clones only and misses some. The sample lists roughly 99,000 clones, 80% to 85% occurring once. The TCR comes from a man between 65 and 85 years old with acute or convalescent COVID-19. Sequencing input: peripheral blood. The chain joins TRBV29-1 to TRBJ1-1, with D maybe TRBD1 (6 bases). The DNA of the CDR3 is TGCAGCGTTGACCTGGACAGATCGAACACTGAAGCTTTCTTT. It translates to CSVDLDRSNTEAFF.